This T cell receptor (beta chain) comes out of a study of blood T cell repertoires in COVID-19. Study at large: Acute-phase and convalescent COVID-19 samples originated in the United States, Italy and Spain.

TCRdb's copy holds only in-frame clones and misses some; the assay was immunoSEQ multiplex PCR. Of around 320,000 clones listed, 85% to 90% are singletons. The ends were cut back, 1 base at V and 0 bases at J, with 2 bases in the middle. Germline CDR1 LNHDA, CDR2 SQIVND (reference sequence). The CDR3 loop spans 13 amino acids. What was sequenced was PBMCs or T cells enriched from blood (not recorded which). The receptor was derived from a woman in her forties or fifties who had been exposed to COVID-19. This chain joins TRBV19 and TRBJ2-3; D is unclear. The CDR3 loop is CASSIASTDTQYF. The CDR3 coding sequence is TGTGCCAGTAGTATAGCAAGCACAGATACGCAGTATTTT. The full variable domain, completed using reference TRBV19 and TRBJ2-3, is DGGITQSPKYLFRKEGQNVTLSCEQNLNHDAMYWYRQDPGQGLRLIYYSQIVNDFQKGDIAEGYSVSREKKESFPLTVTSAQKNPTAFYLCASSIASTDTQYFGPGTRLTVL.